This is a list of T cell receptor beta chains from one sample in a study of post-analysis software for immune sequencing data. TCRdb itself ran the PCR reads through MiXCR, one entry per CDR3 protein. Counted here are roughly 800,000 distinct CDR3 sequences, approximately 30% occurring once; the ten biggest clones make up roughly 0.54%. The sample comprised blood. The origin of the receptors is a girl aged 10 to 17 with multiple sclerosis. Both conserved end residues are part of each CDR3. Fields, in order: V gene, J gene, CDR3 length, CDR3 protein.

v_gene: TRBV10-3; j_gene: TRBJ2-1; len: 16; CDR3aa: CAISAGLAGTMHEQFF
v_gene: TRBV7-9; j_gene: TRBJ2-1; len: 12; CDR3aa: CASSLESAGQFF
v_gene: TRBV10-3; j_gene: TRBJ1-6; len: 15; CDR3aa: CAISPLGAENSPLHF
v_gene: TRBV6-5; j_gene: TRBJ1-2; len: 12; CDR3aa: CASSSTGEGYTF
v_gene: TRBV19; j_gene: TRBJ2-1; len: 16; CDR3aa: CASSITSGRGYNEQFF
v_gene: TRBV7-9; j_gene: TRBJ2-7; len: 15; CDR3aa: CASSRSRQGIGEQYF
v_gene: TRBV4-1; j_gene: TRBJ1-1; len: 12; CDR3aa: CASSRSGGEAFF
v_gene: TRBV29-1; j_gene: TRBJ2-3; len: 15; CDR3aa: CSVEEGGRDIDTQYF
v_gene: TRBV20-1; j_gene: .; len: 12; CDR3aa: CSATDRGYEQYF
v_gene: TRBV7-9; j_gene: TRBJ2-1; len: 13; CDR3aa: CASSAMSRNEQFF
v_gene: TRBV7-2; j_gene: TRBJ1-1; len: 14; CDR3aa: CASSPRRENTEAFF
v_gene: TRBV28; j_gene: TRBJ2-1; len: 14; CDR3aa: CASSTTGRADEQFF
v_gene: TRBV10-3; j_gene: TRBJ2-5; len: 15; CDR3aa: CAISEDGARQETQYF
v_gene: TRBV12-3/TRBV12-4; j_gene: TRBJ2-1; len: 18; CDR3aa: CASNPSGAGATSYNEQFF
v_gene: TRBV25-1; j_gene: TRBJ2-5; len: 15; CDR3aa: CASGGPSGSSNEQYF
v_gene: TRBV7-2; j_gene: TRBJ2-5; len: 17; CDR3aa: CASSLRAGTKYQETQYF
v_gene: TRBV29-1; j_gene: TRBJ2-1; len: 13; CDR3aa: CSVRETDYNEQFF
v_gene: TRBV6-5; j_gene: TRBJ1-4; len: 15; CDR3aa: CASSRGTGGSEKLFF
v_gene: TRBV10-3; j_gene: TRBJ1-1; len: 12; CDR3aa: CAISEPGKGAFF
v_gene: TRBV4-1; j_gene: TRBJ1-6; len: 13; CDR3aa: CASSQYRGSPLHF
v_gene: TRBV9; j_gene: TRBJ1-2; len: 14; CDR3aa: CASSADLDGYGYTF
v_gene: TRBV7-2; j_gene: TRBJ2-7; len: 15; CDR3aa: CASSITSGKVHEQYF
v_gene: TRBV6-2/TRBV6-3; j_gene: .; len: 14; CDR3aa: CASSAGRTRGEQYF
v_gene: TRBV9; j_gene: .; len: 15; CDR3aa: CASSVGWDSQETQYF
v_gene: TRBV7-2; j_gene: TRBJ2-7; len: 15; CDR3aa: CASTLTSGGDGEQYF
v_gene: TRBV29-1; j_gene: TRBJ2-5; len: 13; CDR3aa: CSARPGGSETQYF
v_gene: TRBV29-1; j_gene: TRBJ2-7; len: 11; CDR3aa: CSASRYYEQYF
v_gene: TRBV20-1; j_gene: TRBJ2-5; len: 13; CDR3aa: CSAPPQGPREQYF
v_gene: TRBV6-9; j_gene: TRBJ1-1; len: 12; CDR3aa: CASSSWLPEAFF
v_gene: TRBV6-5; j_gene: TRBJ2-1; len: 14; CDR3aa: CASRRTGVGNEQFF
v_gene: TRBV7-8; j_gene: TRBJ2-1; len: 16; CDR3aa: CANRQGARTESGEQFF
v_gene: TRBV6-2/TRBV6-3; j_gene: TRBJ1-1; len: 13; CDR3aa: CASRQIARTGAFF
v_gene: TRBV5-1; j_gene: TRBJ2-1; len: 15; CDR3aa: CASSPPQITRGEQFF
v_gene: TRBV12-3/TRBV12-4; j_gene: TRBJ2-7; len: 22; CDR3aa: CASTVWPPTSGGNPHISYEQYF
v_gene: TRBV5-1; j_gene: TRBJ1-2; len: 14; CDR3aa: CASRQDRVGIGYTF
v_gene: TRBV9; j_gene: TRBJ1-2; len: 18; CDR3aa: CASSPRGGSPPVNYGYTF
v_gene: TRBV29-1; j_gene: TRBJ2-4; len: 12; CDR3aa: CSVEVAKNIQYF
v_gene: TRBV20-1; j_gene: TRBJ2-1; len: 15; CDR3aa: CSASLSNPAYNEQFF
v_gene: TRBV18; j_gene: TRBJ2-3; len: 15; CDR3aa: CASSPIRGPTDTQYF
v_gene: TRBV20-1; j_gene: TRBJ2-3; len: 15; CDR3aa: CSASTSGGAWDTQYF